This TCR beta chain came from a study of blood T cells in healthy people across ages. Broader study findings: Higher diversity and more naive CD4+ cells were features of long-lived donors, compared to aged donors.

Alongside a J-beta primer mix, a sample-barcoded 5' primer served in a second PCR lasting about 7 to 11 cycles. Carrying 12 random nucleotides, a template-switch adaptor labeled each individual cDNA molecule. TCRdb recomputed calls from the 5' RACE reads with MiXCR, one row per CDR3 protein. This table has just over 1 million distinct CDR3 sequences, under 45% appearing once. This clonotype was recorded once. Its cognate antigen is unknown. This clonotype originated in a woman aged 55-75 years in good health. Source material: blood.

CDR3: CSASDRLVSSLATQYF. CDR3 nucleotide sequence: TGCAGTGCTAGTGACAGACTAGTTTCAAGTTTGGCGACGCAGTATTTT. This rearrangement joins TRBV20-1 to TRBJ2-3; possible D gene TRBD2, 6 bases. The CDR3 totals 16 residues. Trimming took off 3 bases at V and 9 bases at J, with 25 bases between the two ends. Looked up from germline, CDR1 is DFQATT and CDR2 is SNEGSKA (reference sequence).